Sequencing of this T cell receptor (beta chain) was carried out in a study of early T cells in non-severe SARS-CoV-2 infection. Points on this clonotype: Its antigen is not identified.

Findings and caveats of the study: The matching step, a VDJdb search, favored anti-spike CD8 responses and missed private and CD4 specificities.

TCRdb independently ran MiXCR on the 5' RACE reads; one entry per CDR3 protein. The sample shows fewer than 120,000 distinct CDR3 sequences, over 9.5% of them seen only once. Sequencing was performed on whole blood, taken at baseline. The TCR originated in an adult who was a healthcare worker with PCR-confirmed SARS-CoV-2 infection or an uninfected control (not recorded which).

DNA of the CDR3: TGCGCCAGCAGCCAAGCCTTCAGGGGGAGAGAGACCCAGTACTTC. It yields the protein CASSQAFRGRETQYF. The chain recombines TRBV4-1 with TRBJ2-5; 7 nucleotides match TRBD1. Looked up from germline, CDR1 is MGHRA and CDR2 is YSYEKL. After removal of 1 base from V and 4 bases from J, the junction contained 6 bases not matched to a gene. CDR3 length: 15 residues.